Below are 2 T cell receptor beta chains sequenced from a single sample in a study of T cells in Graves' hyperthyroidism and ophthalmopathy. TCR beta CDR3 region amplification was performed from RNA transcripts. HTBI primers drove first-round RT-PCR of the TCR CDR3. TCRdb independently ran MiXCR on the multiplex PCR reads; one entry per CDR3 protein. The data contain under 600,000 distinct CDR3 sequences, about a sixth of them singletons. Sequences were obtained from blood. The receptors shown here come from a woman between 40 and 55 years old with Graves' ophthalmopathy.

In this sample, this clonotype turned up many times. The rearrangement joins TRBV5-1 to TRBJ2-1; 7 bases fit TRBD2. With V trimmed by 0 bases and J by 6 bases, 6 bases remained unmatched. The CDR3 covers 15 residues. Germline-derived CDR1 and CDR2 are SGHRS and YFSETQ. The CDR3 DNA is TGCGCCAGCAGCTTGGGCCTAGCGGACACCAATGAGCAGTTCTTC. It yields the protein CASSLGLADTNEQFF.

In this sample, this clonotype turned up many times. V gene TRBV3-1 combines with J gene TRBJ2-5; D may be TRBD1 (6 bases). Germline V lookup: CDR1 LGHDT, CDR2 YNNKEL (reference sequence). CDR3 length: 15 residues. Trimming removed 0 bases from V and 9 bases from J, with 17 bases in between. The CDR3 DNA is TGTGCCAGCAGCCAAGAAAGGACAGCGATAGTCGCCCAGTACTTC. Amino acid sequence: CASSQERTAIVAQYF.